This T cell receptor (beta chain) was identified during a study of blood T cell repertoires in COVID-19. The germline V and J ends were trimmed by 6 bases and 4 bases, with 10 bases remaining between them. Germline V lookup: CDR1 MNHNY, CDR2 SVGAGI (reference sequence). This CDR3 comprises 12 residues. Authors' processing steps: Amplifying reference gene primers gave estimates of nucleated cell counts. Measured with immunoSEQ multiplex PCR; TCRdb has only the in-frame clones, and not every one. The DNA was the basis for D and trimming; V, J and clone size are from that table. The profile shows about 190,000 clones, roughly 89% of them singletons.

The chain is built from TRBV6-6 and TRBJ2-7, with D possibly being TRBD1 (5 bases). The clonotype comes from a woman in her 70s with COVID-19, enrolled during active disease. The material sequenced was peripheral blood. The CDR3 here is CASSHQGYEQYF. The CDR3 coding sequence is TGTGCCAGCAGCCACCAGGGATACGAGCAGTACTTC.